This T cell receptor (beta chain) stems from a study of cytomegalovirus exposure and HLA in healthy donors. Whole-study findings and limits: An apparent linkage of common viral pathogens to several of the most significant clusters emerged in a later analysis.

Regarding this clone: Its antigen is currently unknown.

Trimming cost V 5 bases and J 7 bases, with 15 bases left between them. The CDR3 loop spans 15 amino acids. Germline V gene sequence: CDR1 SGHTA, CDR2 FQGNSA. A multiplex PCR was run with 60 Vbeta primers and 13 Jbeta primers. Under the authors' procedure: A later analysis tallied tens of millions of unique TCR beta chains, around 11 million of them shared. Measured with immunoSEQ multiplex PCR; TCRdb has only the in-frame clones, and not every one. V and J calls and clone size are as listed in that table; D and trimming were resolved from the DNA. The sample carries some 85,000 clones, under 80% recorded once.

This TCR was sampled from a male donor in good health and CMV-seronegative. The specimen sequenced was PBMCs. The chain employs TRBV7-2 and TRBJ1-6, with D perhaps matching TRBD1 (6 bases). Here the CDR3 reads CASSPTGHRNSPLHF. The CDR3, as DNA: TGTGCCAGCAGCCCGACGGGACATAGAAATTCACCCCTCCACTTT.